The source of this T cell receptor (beta chain) is a study of CD8+CD57+ T cells in acquired aplastic anemia. Study-wide background: Sorted CD4+ and CD8+ cell DNA averaged roughly 3.2 ug. Findings and limits, study-wide: The study identified twenty-nine CD8+ CDR3 sequences shared by patients and controls.

By flow cytometry, patients selected for sequencing had shown an expansion of CD8+CD57+ cells. Severe acquired aplastic anemia affected all patients. The TCR beta profiling, which covered VDJ combination and CDR3 sequence, was carried out using genomic DNA as the template. TCRdb re-called the reads with MiXCR, one entry per CDR3 protein. Counted here are approximately 260,000 distinct CDR3 sequences, 82% occurring once; the ten biggest clones make up less than 50%. This clonotype appeared many times. Its matching antigen is unknown. The CDR3 covers 14 residues. Trimming cost V 0 bases and J 4 bases, with 9 bases left between them.

This TCR was recovered from a human donor with aplastic anemia. The chain has TRBV12-3 or TRBV12-4 and TRBJ1-1; weak D call: TRBD1 (5 bases). Sequencing used sorted CD4+, CD8+, or CD8+CD57+ T cells (not recorded which) from PBMCs. CDR3 region: CASSLAGGSTEAFF. CDR3 DNA: TGTGCCAGCAGTTTAGCGGGGGGAAGCACTGAAGCTTTCTTT.